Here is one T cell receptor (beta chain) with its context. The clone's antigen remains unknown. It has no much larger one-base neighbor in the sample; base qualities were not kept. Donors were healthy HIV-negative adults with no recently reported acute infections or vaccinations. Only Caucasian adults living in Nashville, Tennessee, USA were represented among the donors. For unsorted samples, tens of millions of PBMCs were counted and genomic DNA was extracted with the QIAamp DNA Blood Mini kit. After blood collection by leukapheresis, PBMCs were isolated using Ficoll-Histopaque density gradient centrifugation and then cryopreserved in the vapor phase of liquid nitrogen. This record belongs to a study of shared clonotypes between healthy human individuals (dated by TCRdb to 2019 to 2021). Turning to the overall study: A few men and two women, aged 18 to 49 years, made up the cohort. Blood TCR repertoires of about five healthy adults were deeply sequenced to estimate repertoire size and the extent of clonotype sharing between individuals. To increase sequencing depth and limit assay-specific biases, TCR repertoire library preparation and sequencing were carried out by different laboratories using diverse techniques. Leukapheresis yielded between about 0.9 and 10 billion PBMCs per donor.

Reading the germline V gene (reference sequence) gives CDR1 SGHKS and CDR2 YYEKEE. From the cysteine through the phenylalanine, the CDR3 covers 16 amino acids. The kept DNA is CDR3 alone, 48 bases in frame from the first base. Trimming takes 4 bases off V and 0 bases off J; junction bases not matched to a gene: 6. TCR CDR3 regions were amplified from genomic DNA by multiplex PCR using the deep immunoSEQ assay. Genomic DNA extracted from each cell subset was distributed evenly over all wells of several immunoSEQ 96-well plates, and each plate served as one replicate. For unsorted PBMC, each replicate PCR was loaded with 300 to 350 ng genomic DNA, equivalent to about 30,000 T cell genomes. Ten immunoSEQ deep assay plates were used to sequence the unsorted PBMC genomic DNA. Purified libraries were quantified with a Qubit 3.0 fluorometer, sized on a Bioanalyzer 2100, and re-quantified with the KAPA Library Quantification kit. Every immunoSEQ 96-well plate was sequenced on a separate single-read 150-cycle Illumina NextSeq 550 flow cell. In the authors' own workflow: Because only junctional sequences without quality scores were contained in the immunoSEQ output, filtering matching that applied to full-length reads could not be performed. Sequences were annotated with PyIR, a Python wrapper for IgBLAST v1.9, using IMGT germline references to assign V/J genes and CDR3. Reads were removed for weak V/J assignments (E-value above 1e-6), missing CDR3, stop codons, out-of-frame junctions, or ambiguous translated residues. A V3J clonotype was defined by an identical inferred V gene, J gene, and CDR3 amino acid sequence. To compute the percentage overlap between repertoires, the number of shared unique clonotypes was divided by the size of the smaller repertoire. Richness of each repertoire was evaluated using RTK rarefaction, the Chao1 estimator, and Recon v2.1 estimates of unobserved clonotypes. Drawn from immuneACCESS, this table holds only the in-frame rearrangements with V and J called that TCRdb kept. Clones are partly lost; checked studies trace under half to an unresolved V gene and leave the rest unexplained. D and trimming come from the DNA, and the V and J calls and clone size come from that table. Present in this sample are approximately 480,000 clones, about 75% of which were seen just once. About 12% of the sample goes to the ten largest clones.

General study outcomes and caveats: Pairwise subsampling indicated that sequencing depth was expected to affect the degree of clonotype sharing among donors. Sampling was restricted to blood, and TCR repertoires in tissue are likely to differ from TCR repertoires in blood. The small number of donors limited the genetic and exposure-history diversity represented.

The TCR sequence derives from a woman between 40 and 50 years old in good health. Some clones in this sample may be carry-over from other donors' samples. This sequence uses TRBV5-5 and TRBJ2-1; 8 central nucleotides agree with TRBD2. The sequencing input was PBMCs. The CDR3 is CASSILAESSYNEQFF. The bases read TGTGCCAGCAGCATACTAGCGGAAAGCTCCTACAATGAGCAGTTCTTC.